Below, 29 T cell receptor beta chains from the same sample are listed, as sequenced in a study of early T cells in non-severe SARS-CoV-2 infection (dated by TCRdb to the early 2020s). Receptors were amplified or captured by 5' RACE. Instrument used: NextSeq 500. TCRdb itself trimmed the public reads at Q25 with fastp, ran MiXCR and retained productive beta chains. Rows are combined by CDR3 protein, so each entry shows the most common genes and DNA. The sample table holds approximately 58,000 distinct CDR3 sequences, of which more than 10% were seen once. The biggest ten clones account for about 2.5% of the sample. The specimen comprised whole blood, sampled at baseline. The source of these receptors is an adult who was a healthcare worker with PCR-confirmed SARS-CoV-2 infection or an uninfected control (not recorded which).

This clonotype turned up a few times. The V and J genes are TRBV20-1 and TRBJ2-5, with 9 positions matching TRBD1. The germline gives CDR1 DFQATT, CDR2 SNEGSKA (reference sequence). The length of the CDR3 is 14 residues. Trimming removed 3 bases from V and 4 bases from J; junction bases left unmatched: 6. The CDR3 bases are TGCAGTGCTAGTACGGGACAGGGATTAGAGACCCAGTACTTC. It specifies CSASTGQGLETQYF.

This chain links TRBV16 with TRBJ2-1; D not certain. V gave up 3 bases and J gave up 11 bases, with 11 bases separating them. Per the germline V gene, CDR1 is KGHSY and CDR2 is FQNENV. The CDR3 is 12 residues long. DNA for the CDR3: TGTGCCAGCAGCCAGGATCGGCGGAAGCAGTTCTTC. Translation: CASSQDRRKQFF.

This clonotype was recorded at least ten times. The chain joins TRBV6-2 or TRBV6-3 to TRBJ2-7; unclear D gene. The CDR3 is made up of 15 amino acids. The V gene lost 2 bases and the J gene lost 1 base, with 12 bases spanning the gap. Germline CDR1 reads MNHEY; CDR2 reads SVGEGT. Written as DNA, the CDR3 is TGTGCCAGCAGTTACATGACCTTGCTATCCTACGAGCAGTACTTC. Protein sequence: CASSYMTLLSYEQYF.

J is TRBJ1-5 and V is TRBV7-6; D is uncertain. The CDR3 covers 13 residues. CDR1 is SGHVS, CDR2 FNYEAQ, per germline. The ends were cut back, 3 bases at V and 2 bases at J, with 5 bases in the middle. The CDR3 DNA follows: TGTGCCAGCAGCTTCCAGGGCAATCAGCCCCAGCATTTT. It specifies CASSFQGNQPQHF.

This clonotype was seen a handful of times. This CDR3 is CASRGGRSYEQYF. In DNA form, the CDR3 reads TGTGCCAGCAGAGGCGGCCGCTCCTACGAGCAGTACTTC. The chain combines TRBV2 with TRBJ2-7; D remains ambiguous. V lost 6 bases and J lost 0, with 9 bases in between. This CDR3 spans 13 amino acids. Germline V lookup: CDR1 SNHLY, CDR2 FYNNEI.

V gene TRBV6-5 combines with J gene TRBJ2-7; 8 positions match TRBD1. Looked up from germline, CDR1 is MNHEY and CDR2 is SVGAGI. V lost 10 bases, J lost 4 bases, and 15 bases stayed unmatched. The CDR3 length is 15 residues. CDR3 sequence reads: CATPGQGFCRYEQYF. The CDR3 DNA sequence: TGTGCCACCCCCGGACAGGGTTTTTGTAGGTACGAGCAGTACTTC.

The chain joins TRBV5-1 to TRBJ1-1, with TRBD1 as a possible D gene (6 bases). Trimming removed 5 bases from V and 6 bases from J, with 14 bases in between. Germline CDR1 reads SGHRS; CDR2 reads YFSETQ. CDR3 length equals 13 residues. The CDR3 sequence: CASSTLDRSEAFF. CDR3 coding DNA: TGCGCCAGCAGTACGTTGGACAGATCTGAAGCTTTCTTT.

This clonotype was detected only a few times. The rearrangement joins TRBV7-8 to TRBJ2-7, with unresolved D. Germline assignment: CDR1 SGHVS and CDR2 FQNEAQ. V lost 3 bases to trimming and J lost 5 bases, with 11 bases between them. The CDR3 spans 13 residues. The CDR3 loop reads CASSLLPVHEQYF. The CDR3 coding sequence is TGTGCCAGCAGCTTGCTTCCGGTTCACGAGCAGTACTTC.

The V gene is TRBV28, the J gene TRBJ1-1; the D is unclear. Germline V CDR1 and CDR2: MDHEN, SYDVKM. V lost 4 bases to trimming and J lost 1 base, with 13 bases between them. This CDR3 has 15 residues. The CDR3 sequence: CASSSPAGGNTEAFF. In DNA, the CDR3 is TGTGCCAGCAGTTCCCCAGCGGGTGGGAACACTGAAGCTTTCTTT.

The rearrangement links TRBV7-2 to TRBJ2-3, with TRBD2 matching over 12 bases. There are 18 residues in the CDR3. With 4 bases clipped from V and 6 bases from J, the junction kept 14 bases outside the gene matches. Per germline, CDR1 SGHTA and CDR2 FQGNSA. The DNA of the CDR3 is TGTGCCAGCAGCTCACGGCGACTAGCGGGAGCCGTGGGGGATACGCAGTATTTT. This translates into CASSSRRLAGAVGDTQYF.

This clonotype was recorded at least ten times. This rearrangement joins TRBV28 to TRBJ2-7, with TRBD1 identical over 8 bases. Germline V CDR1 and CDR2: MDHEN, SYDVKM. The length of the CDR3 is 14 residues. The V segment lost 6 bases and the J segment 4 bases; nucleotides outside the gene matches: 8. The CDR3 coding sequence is TGTGCCAGCAGAGAGACAGGGGCGGGGTACGAGCAGTACTTC. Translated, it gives CASRETGAGYEQYF.

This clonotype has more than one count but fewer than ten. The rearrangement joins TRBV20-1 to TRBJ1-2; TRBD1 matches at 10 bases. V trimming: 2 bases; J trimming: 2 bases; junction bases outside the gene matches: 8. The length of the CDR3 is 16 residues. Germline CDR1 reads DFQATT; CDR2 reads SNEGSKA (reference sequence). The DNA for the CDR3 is TGCAGTGCTAGATTCACCGGGACAGGGGAAAACTATGGCTACACCTTC. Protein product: CSARFTGTGENYGYTF.

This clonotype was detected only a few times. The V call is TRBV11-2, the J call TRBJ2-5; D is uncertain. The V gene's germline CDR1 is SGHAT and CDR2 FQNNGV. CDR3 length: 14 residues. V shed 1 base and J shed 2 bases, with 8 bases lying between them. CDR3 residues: CASSLVRAQETQYF. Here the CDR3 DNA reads TGTGCCAGCAGCTTAGTACGGGCACAAGAGACCCAGTACTTC.

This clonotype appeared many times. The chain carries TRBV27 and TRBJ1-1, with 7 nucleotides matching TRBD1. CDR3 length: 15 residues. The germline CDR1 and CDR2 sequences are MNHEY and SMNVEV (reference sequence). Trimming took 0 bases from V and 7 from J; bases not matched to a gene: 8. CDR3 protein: CASSLSPTGANEAFF. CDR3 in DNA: TGTGCCAGCAGTTTATCCCCTACAGGGGCTAATGAAGCTTTCTTT.

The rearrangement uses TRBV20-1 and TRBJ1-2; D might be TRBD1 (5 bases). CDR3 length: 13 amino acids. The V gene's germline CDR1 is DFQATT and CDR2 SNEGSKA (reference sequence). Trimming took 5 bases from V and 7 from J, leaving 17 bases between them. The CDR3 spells CSAGTAGQRGYTF. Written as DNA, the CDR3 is TGCAGTGCTGGGACCGCAGGCCAGCGTGGCTACACCTTC.

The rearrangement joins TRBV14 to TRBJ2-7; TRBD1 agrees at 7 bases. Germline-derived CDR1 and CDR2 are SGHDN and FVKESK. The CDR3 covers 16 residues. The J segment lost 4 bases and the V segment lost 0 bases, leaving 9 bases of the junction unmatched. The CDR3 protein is CASSQDLPRGSYEQYF. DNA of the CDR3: TGTGCCAGCAGCCAAGATCTGCCCAGGGGGTCGTACGAGCAGTACTTC.

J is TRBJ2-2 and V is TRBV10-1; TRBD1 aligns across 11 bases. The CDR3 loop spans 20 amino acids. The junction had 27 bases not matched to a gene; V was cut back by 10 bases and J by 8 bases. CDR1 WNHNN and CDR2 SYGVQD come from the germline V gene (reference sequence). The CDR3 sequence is CAIHIPGTGGSGSIQGELFF. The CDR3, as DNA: TGCGCCATCCACATTCCCGGGACAGGGGGTAGCGGCTCCATCCAGGGGGAGCTGTTTTTT.

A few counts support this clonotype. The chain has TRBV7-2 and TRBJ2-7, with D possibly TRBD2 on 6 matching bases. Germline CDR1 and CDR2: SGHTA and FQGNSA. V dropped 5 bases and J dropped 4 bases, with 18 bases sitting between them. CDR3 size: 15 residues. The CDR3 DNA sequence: TGTGCCAGCAGCCGCGGCGGCGGGGCGACTTACGAGCAGTACTTC. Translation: CASSRGGGATYEQYF.

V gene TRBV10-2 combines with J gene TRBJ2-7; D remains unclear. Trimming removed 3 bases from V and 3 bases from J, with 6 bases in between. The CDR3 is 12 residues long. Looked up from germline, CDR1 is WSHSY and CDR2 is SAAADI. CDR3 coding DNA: TGCGCCAGCAGTGATCGCATCTACGAGCAGTACTTC. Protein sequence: CASSDRIYEQYF.

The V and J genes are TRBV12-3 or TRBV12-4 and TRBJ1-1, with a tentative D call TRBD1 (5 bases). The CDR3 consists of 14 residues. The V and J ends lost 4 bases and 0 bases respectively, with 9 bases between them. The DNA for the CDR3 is TGTGCCAGCAGTTACAGGTCTCTGAACACTGAAGCTTTCTTT. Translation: CASSYRSLNTEAFF.

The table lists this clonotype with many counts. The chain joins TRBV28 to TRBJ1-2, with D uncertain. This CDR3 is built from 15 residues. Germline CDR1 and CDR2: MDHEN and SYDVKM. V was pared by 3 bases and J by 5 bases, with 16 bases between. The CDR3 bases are TGTGCCAGCAGTTTGCCCCCCGTGGGCTCGTATGGCTACACCTTC. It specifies CASSLPPVGSYGYTF.

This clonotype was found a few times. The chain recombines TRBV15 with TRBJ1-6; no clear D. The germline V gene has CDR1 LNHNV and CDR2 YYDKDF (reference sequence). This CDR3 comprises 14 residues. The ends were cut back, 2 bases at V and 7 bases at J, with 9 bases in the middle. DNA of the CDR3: TGTGCCACCAGCAGATTCTCGTTAAATTCACCCCTCCACTTT. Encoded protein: CATSRFSLNSPLHF.

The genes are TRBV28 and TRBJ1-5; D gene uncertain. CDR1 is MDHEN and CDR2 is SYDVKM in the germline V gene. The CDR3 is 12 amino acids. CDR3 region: CASMVGNQPQHF. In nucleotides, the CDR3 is TGTGCTTCGATGGTGGGCAATCAGCCCCAGCATTTT. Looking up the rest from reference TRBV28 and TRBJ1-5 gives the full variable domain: DVKVTQSSRYLVKRTGEKVFLECVQDMDHENMFWYRQDPGLGLRLIYFSYDVKMKEKGDIPEGYSVSREKKERFSLILESASTNQTSMYLCASMVGNQPQHFGDGTRLSIL.

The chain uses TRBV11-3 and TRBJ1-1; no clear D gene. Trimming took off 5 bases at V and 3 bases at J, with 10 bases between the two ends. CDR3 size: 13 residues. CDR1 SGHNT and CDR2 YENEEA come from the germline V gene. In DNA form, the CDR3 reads TGTGCCAGCAGCAAGAGAGGTTACACTGAAGCTTTCTTT. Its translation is CASSKRGYTEAFF.

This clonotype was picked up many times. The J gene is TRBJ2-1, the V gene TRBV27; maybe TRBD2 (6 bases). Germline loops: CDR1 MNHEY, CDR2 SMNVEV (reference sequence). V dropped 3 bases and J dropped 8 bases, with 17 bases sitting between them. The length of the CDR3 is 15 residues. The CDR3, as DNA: TGTGCCAGCAGTTTCGTTGGAGGGAGTAGCGATGAGCAGTTCTTC. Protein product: CASSFVGGSSDEQFF.

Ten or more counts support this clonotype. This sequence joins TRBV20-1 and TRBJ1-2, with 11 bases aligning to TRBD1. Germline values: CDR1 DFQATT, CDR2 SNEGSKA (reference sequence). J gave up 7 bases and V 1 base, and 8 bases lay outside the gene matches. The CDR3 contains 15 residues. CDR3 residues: CSARATGTGGFGYTF. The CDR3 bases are TGCAGTGCTAGAGCTACCGGGACAGGGGGTTTTGGCTACACCTTC.

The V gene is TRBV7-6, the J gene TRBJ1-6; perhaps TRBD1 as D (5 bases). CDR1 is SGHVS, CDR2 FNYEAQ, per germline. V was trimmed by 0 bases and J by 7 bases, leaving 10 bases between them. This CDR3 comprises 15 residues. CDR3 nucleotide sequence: TGTGCCAGCAGCTTAGCAGACGGGGGAAATTCACCCCTCCACTTT. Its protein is CASSLADGGNSPLHF.

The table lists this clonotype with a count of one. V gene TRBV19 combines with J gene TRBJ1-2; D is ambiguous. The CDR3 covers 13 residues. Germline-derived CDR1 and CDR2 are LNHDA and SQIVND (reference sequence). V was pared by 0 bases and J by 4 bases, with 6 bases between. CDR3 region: CASSIDSPYGYTF. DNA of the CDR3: TGTGCCAGTAGTATAGACAGCCCCTATGGCTACACCTTC.

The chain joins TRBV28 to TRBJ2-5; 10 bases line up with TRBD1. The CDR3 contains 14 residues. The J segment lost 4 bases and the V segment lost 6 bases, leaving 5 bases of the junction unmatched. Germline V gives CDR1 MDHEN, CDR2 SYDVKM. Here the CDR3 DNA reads TGTGCCAGCAGCGACAGGGGGCGGATAGAGACCCAGTACTTC. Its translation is CASSDRGRIETQYF.